This TCR beta chain was identified in a study of T cell responses to AZD1222 COVID-19 vaccine. Findings and caveats of the study: Recipients of two AZD1222 doses showed rising Spike-specific TCR breadth and depth. Reports indicate that nearly half of spike-specific TCRs are directed at unmutated variant regions. It was only after the peak T cell response that any repertoires were sampled. Females made up more of the donors, who were largely white British, and clonal diversity may have come out too low.

The length of the CDR3 is 12 residues. V gave up 7 bases and J gave up 4 bases, with 11 bases separating them. CDR1 is SNHLY, CDR2 FYNNEI, per germline. Profiling relied on immunoSEQ multiplex PCR, and the TCRdb table lists in-frame clones only, not all of them. The sample lists approximately 180,000 clones, about 90% occurring once. In regard to this clone: Its matching antigen is unknown.

The TCR sequence derives from an adult who received the MenACWY meningococcal vaccine as a control. The sequencing used peripheral blood, collected 28 days after the second dose of the MenACWY control vaccine. The chain recombines TRBV2 with TRBJ2-7; no definite D call. In nucleotides, the CDR3 is TGTGCCAGCACCGCGACTCGATACGAGCAGTACTTC. It codes for CASTATRYEQYF.